The clone carrying this T cell receptor (beta chain) was seen only a few times. Its antigen is not identified. The trim removed 4 bases at V and 2 bases at J, leaving 9 bases unmatched. The germline V gene encodes CDR1 SGHRS and CDR2 YFSETQ. This CDR3 spans 15 amino acids. TCRdb passed the 5' RACE reads through MiXCR, listing each CDR3 protein once. Of 550,000 to 650,000 distinct CDR3 sequences detected, roughly 17% appear once; the ten largest clones hold about 7.5%. These data are taken from a study of T-cell memory formation after mild COVID-19. Study-wide results and caveats: Largely, contracting CD4+ clones fell within CM and EM, and contracting CD8+ clones within EMRA.

This clonotype was sampled from an adult woman who had mild COVID-19 (a few samples of this study predate the infection). Cell type and time point are not known. Sequencing was done on a sample of PBMCs or a T cell subset sorted from them (not recorded which). The chain uses TRBV5-1 and TRBJ2-7; 7 bases fit TRBD1. CDR3 sequence reads: CASSVTGRNAYEQYF. CDR3 in DNA: TGCGCCAGCAGCGTGACAGGGCGGAATGCCTACGAGCAGTACTTC.